This T cell receptor (beta chain) is from a study of blood T cell repertoires in COVID-19. The wider study: Donors in the United States, Italy and Spain gave samples during acute or convalescent COVID-19.

The authors' processing: From reference gene primer amplification, estimates of nucleated cell counts were derived. The assay was immunoSEQ multiplex PCR, and TCRdb's table has in-frame clones only and misses some. That table furnishes V, J and clone size, whereas the DNA furnished D and trimming. The data show some 120,000 clones, 80% to 90% seen once. Trimming took off 6 bases at V and 0 bases at J, with 24 bases between the two ends. The CDR3 loop spans 18 amino acids. The germline V gene has CDR1 SNHLY and CDR2 FYNNEI. The chain recombines TRBV2 with TRBJ2-7; D might be TRBD2 (6 bases). Sequencing input: peripheral blood. This sequence originates from a man between 65 and 79 years old with active or convalescent COVID-19. CDR3 in DNA: TGTGCCAGCAGACGGGGAGCGGGCACTAATCGCCGCTCCTACGAGCAGTACTTC. The encoded protein is CASRRGAGTNRRSYEQYF.